The 28 T cell receptor beta chains below all came from one sample that was sequenced in a study of Ad26.COV2.S vaccination and SARS-CoV-2 variants. The protocol was immunoSEQ multiplex PCR, while the TCRdb copy is restricted to in-frame clones and leaves out a portion. Of hundreds of thousands of clones listed, around 87% are singletons. The treatment here: approximately 18 received Ad26.COV2.S at low or high dose, single or two shots; a few received placebo; per-sample allocation not given. Vaccine and placebo recipients were sampled on day 63 after the first injection. Material: peripheral blood, obtained in a trial of Ad26.COV2.S vaccine versus placebo. The receptors derive from a person aged 18 to 59 who received the Ad26.COV2.S COVID-19 vaccine or a placebo.

The chain uses TRBV10-3 and TRBJ1-2, with TRBD1 matching over 7 bases. The germline gives CDR1 ENHRY, CDR2 SYGVKD. This CDR3 contains 12 residues. The V and J ends lost 3 bases and 10 bases, in that order; junction bases with no gene match: 5. This chain's CDR3 is CAISEGTAFYTF. CDR3 nucleotides: TGTGCCATCAGTGAAGGGACAGCCTTCTACACCTTC.

On this clone: At one boundary the junction diverges from the germline segment, which might be a read error. The CDR3 spells CASSLAQTETQYF. The CDR3 DNA reads TGTGCTAGCAGCTTAGCCCAGACCGAGACCCAGTACTTC. The chain links TRBV7-7 to TRBJ2-5; D not resolved. Germline loops: CDR1 SSHAT, CDR2 FNYEAQ (reference sequence). The CDR3 is 13 amino acids.

This clone is a singleton in its sample. This chain uses TRBV3-1 (or the pseudogene TRBV3-2) with TRBJ1-2; D is undetermined. Trimming stripped 1 base from V and 8 bases from J, with 11 bases between. The germline V gene encodes CDR1 LGHDT and CDR2 YNNKEL (reference sequence). The CDR3 runs 13 residues. CDR3 DNA: TGTGCCAGCAGCCAAGGATATCTGGGGGGCTACACCTTC. Translating gives CASSQGYLGGYTF.

The chain couples TRBV5-6 to TRBJ1-4; a weak D match, TRBD1 (5 bases). Germline-derived CDR1 and CDR2 are SGHDT and YYEEEE. V was cut by 4 bases and J by 5 bases, with 15 bases left in between. The CDR3 has 15 residues. The CDR3 is CASSRAGEGNEKLFF. Here the CDR3 DNA reads TGTGCCAGCAGCCGGGCGGGGGAGGGGAATGAAAAACTGTTTTTT.

The chain combines TRBV7-9 with TRBJ1-4; D is possibly TRBD1 (5 bases). The CDR3 is made up of 15 amino acids. V lost 6 bases to trimming and J lost 8 bases, with 19 bases between them. CDR1 and CDR2 from the germline V gene are SEHNR and FQNEAQ (reference sequence). The DNA of the CDR3 is TGTGCCAGCAGTCAAAAGCGGACAACTAGCGAAAAACTGTTTTTT. Encoded protein: CASSQKRTTSEKLFF.

This chain's CDR3 is CASSHVGAQDTGELFF. DNA for the CDR3: TGTGCCAGCAGCCACGTGGGGGCGCAGGACACCGGGGAGCTGTTTTTT. The chain has TRBV11-1 and TRBJ2-2, with TRBD1 as a possible D gene (6 bases). Germline CDR1 is SGHAT and CDR2 is FQDESV (reference sequence). The CDR3 is made up of 16 amino acids. V gave up 5 bases and J gave up 3 bases, with 16 bases separating them.

The genes are TRBV6-1 and TRBJ2-4, with TRBD1 identical over 7 bases. Germline CDR1 MNHNS, CDR2 SASEGT. This CDR3 has 17 residues. V was clipped by 3 bases and J by 3 bases; unmatched bases: 11. DNA of the CDR3: TGTGCCAGCAGTGATAAACCGGTTGGACAGGACAAAAACATTCAGTACTTC. It codes for CASSDKPVGQDKNIQYF.

As concerns this clone: Different DNA sequences within this sample yield the same CDR3. The gene calls are TRBV6-1 and TRBJ1-4; D might be TRBD1 (6 bases). From germline, CDR1 is MNHNS and CDR2 SASEGT. Trimming pared 0 bases from V and 7 bases from J, leaving 12 bases between. The length of the CDR3 is 15 residues. DNA of the CDR3: TGTGCCAGCAGTGAAGCGCGGGGGGGCGTTGAAAAACTGTTTTTT. Amino acids: CASSEARGGVEKLFF.

This clone was picked up one time. The genes are TRBV3-1 (or the pseudogene TRBV3-2) and TRBJ1-2; D remains ambiguous. This CDR3 spans 14 amino acids. Trimming removed 3 bases from V and 3 bases from J, with 11 bases in between. Per germline, CDR1 LGHDT and CDR2 YNNKEL (reference sequence). As DNA, the CDR3 is TGTGCCAGCAGCCATAGAAATTGGGACTATGGCTACACCTTC. Amino acid sequence: CASSHRNWDYGYTF.

The chain carries TRBV7-8 and TRBJ2-7, with 7 bases that match TRBD1. Per the germline V gene, CDR1 is SGHVS and CDR2 is FQNEAQ. The CDR3 extends over 13 amino acids. The J segment lost 3 bases and the V segment lost 4 bases, leaving 3 bases of the junction unmatched. The CDR3 bases are TGTGCCAGCAGCTATAGACAGGGCTACGAGCAGTACTTC. Its protein product is CASSYRQGYEQYF.

The chain joins TRBV4-1 to TRBJ2-2, with a tentative D call TRBD2 (6 bases). The germline CDR1 and CDR2 sequences are MGHRA and YSYEKL. The CDR3 has 16 amino acids. V lost 1 base to trimming and J lost 0 bases, with 9 bases between them. CDR3 nucleotide sequence: TGCGCCAGCAGCCAAGTCGGGACTGCGAACACCGGGGAGCTGTTTTTT. The encoded protein is CASSQVGTANTGELFF.

This chain links TRBV6-5 with TRBJ1-6; D not resolved. The CDR3 runs to 11 residues. V was pared by 6 bases and J by 5 bases, with 2 bases between. CDR1 MNHEY and CDR2 SVGAGI come from the germline V gene. CDR3 region: CASSDNSPLHF. Here the CDR3 DNA reads TGTGCCAGCAGCGATAATTCACCCCTCCACTTT.

The gene calls are TRBV5-4 and TRBJ2-2, with 10 bases lining up with TRBD1. CDR3 length: 18 residues. The trim removed 2 bases at V and 9 bases at J, leaving 16 bases unmatched. Per germline, CDR1 SGHNT and CDR2 YYREEE (reference sequence). DNA of the CDR3: TGTGCCAGCAGCTTTAGCACGCCGGGACAGGGGAGCGCTTGGGAGCTGTTTTTT. This gives the protein CASSFSTPGQGSAWELFF.

The V call is TRBV10-3, the J call TRBJ2-7; D remains ambiguous. The germline CDR1 and CDR2 sequences are ENHRY and SYGVKD. V was cut by 0 bases and J by 2 bases, with 5 bases left in between. This CDR3 spans 13 amino acids. The CDR3 nucleotides read TGTGCCATCAGTGAGTCAGCACCCTACGAGCAGTACTTC. Translated: CAISESAPYEQYF.

V is TRBV6-6 and J is TRBJ2-5; TRBD1 matches at 10 bases. The CDR3 runs to 16 residues. V trimming: 2 bases; J trimming: 3 bases; junction bases outside the gene matches: 6. From germline, CDR1 is MNHNY and CDR2 SVGAGI (reference sequence). CDR3 coding DNA: TGTGCCAGCAGTTACGGGGGACAGGGGAGGAAAGAGACCCAGTACTTC. It yields the protein CASSYGGQGRKETQYF.

CDR3 amino acids: CASRDRGGMSNQPQHF. CDR3 in DNA: TGTGCCAGCAGAGACAGAGGCGGCATGAGCAATCAGCCCCAGCATTTT. The chain links TRBV2 to TRBJ1-5; TRBD1 is a possible D gene (5 bases). The CDR3 runs 16 residues. V gave up 6 bases and J gave up 1 base, with 16 bases separating them. From germline, CDR1 is SNHLY and CDR2 FYNNEI.

The rearrangement links TRBV18 to TRBJ1-5; no reliable D call. Trimming shortened V by 0 bases and J by 7 bases, and 10 bases separated the two germline ends. The germline gives CDR1 KGHSH, CDR2 LQKENI. This CDR3 comprises 14 residues. The CDR3 reads CASSPPELRQPQHF. The CDR3 DNA reads TGTGCCAGCTCACCACCCGAGCTACGCCAGCCCCAGCATTTT.

The chain links TRBV7-2 to TRBJ2-5; D might be TRBD1 or TRBD2, each matching 5 bases. Trimming took off 3 bases at V and 5 bases at J, with 16 bases between the two ends. Per the germline V gene, CDR1 is SGHTA and CDR2 is FQGNSA. The CDR3 is made up of 15 amino acids. The CDR3 here is CASSFRQTRGETQYF. CDR3 coding DNA: TGTGCCAGCAGCTTCAGACAGACCCGAGGGGAGACCCAGTACTTC.

V is TRBV3-1 (or the pseudogene TRBV3-2) and J is TRBJ2-5; perhaps TRBD1 as D (5 bases). Per the germline V gene, CDR1 is LGHDT and CDR2 is YNNKEL (reference sequence). The V and J ends lost 2 bases and 5 bases respectively, with 18 bases between them. This CDR3 has 16 amino acids. In DNA, the CDR3 is TGTGCCAGCAGCCAACCTATGACCGGTAGGGGCGAGACCCAGTACTTC. It translates to CASSQPMTGRGETQYF.

This clone has more than one count but fewer than ten. The chain has TRBV12-3 or TRBV12-4 and TRBJ2-7; a possible D gene is TRBD1 (5 bases). There are 13 residues in the CDR3. V was pared by 4 bases and J by 3 bases, with 10 bases between. The CDR3 coding sequence is TGTGCCAGCAGTTCGACAGAGAACTACGAGCAGTACTTC. Its protein product is CASSSTENYEQYF.

This clone has only one observation. This chain uses TRBV4-1 with TRBJ1-1; 9 bases are a match to TRBD1. V trimming: 4 bases; J trimming: 0 bases; junction bases outside the gene matches: 6. Germline loops: CDR1 MGHRA, CDR2 YSYEKL. CDR3 length: 16 amino acids. Written as DNA, the CDR3 is TGCGCCAGCAGCCCTGGACAGGGGCCTATGAACACTGAAGCTTTCTTT. Encoded protein: CASSPGQGPMNTEAFF.

The rearrangement joins TRBV10-3 to TRBJ2-5, with D possibly TRBD2 on 7 matching bases. The CDR3 is 15 amino acids. Trimming removed 0 bases at V and 5 bases at J, with 13 bases between. Germline V gene data show CDR1 as ENHRY and CDR2 as SYGVKD. CDR3 sequence (DNA): TGTGCCATCAGTGAGTCTAGGGGGGGCGCTGAGACCCAGTACTTC. Amino acids: CAISESRGGAETQYF.

This rearrangement joins TRBV7-9 to TRBJ1-6; 10 bases are shared with TRBD1. V dropped 5 bases and J dropped 7; count of bases not matched to a gene: 2. The CDR3 length is 14 residues. Germline V lookup: CDR1 SEHNR, CDR2 FQNEAQ (reference sequence). DNA of the CDR3: TGTGCCAGCAGCCGGACAGGGGGAAATTCACCCCTCCACTTT. Protein: CASSRTGGNSPLHF.

This clone has a handful of counts. V is TRBV2 and J is TRBJ1-2; possibly TRBD1 for D (5 bases). The V gene's germline CDR1 is SNHLY and CDR2 FYNNEI. With 1 base removed from V and 4 bases from J, the gap between germline ends came to 13 bases. CDR3 length: 15 residues. CDR3 region: CASSEEGAIPYGYTF. The DNA of the CDR3 is TGTGCCAGCAGTGAAGAAGGGGCTATCCCCTATGGCTACACCTTC. The full variable domain, completed using reference TRBV2 and TRBJ1-2, is EPEVTQTPSHQVTQMGQEVILRCVPISNHLYFYWYRQILGQKVEFLVSFYNNEISEKSEIFDDQFSVERPDGSNFTLKIRSTKLEDSAMYFCASSEEGAIPYGYTFGSGTRLTVV.

This clone is a singleton in its sample. This chain links TRBV5-6 with TRBJ2-7; a possible D gene is TRBD1 (6 bases). V lost 3 bases, J lost 3 bases, and 22 bases lay in between. Germline V CDR1 and CDR2: SGHDT, YYEEEE. The CDR3 length is 17 residues. The CDR3: CASSYTLRQANLYEQYF. CDR3 nucleotide sequence: TGTGCCAGCAGCTACACCCTGAGACAGGCTAACCTCTACGAGCAGTACTTC.

CDR3 bases: TGTGCCAGCAGCTTAGTTCGTCGAACTGTTGACGAGCAGTACTTC. Its protein product is CASSLVRRTVDEQYF. The chain carries TRBV7-2 and TRBJ2-7; D gene ambiguous. V gave up 1 base and J gave up 5 bases, with 15 bases separating them. The CDR3 sequence is 15 residues long. Germline V lookup: CDR1 SGHTA, CDR2 FQGNSA.

The CDR3 DNA sequence: TGTGCCAGCAGTCCGCTGGCTAACTATGGCTACACCTTC. Amino acid sequence: CASSPLANYGYTF. The J gene is TRBJ1-2, the V gene TRBV28; D is uncertain. Germline V gene lookup returns CDR1 MDHEN and CDR2 SYDVKM. The CDR3 loop spans 13 amino acids. Trimming stripped 5 bases from V and 0 bases from J, with 7 bases between.

This clone was counted between two and nine times. The identical CDR3 is also encoded by other nucleotide sequences in the sample. V is TRBV5-1 and J is TRBJ1-3; D gene unclear. CDR3 size: 14 residues. Germline V CDR1 and CDR2: SGHRS, YFSETQ. V gave up 4 bases and J gave up 4 bases, with 12 bases separating them. The CDR3 here is CASSPRTDGNTIYF. CDR3 in DNA: TGCGCCAGCAGCCCGAGGACCGACGGAAACACCATATATTTT.